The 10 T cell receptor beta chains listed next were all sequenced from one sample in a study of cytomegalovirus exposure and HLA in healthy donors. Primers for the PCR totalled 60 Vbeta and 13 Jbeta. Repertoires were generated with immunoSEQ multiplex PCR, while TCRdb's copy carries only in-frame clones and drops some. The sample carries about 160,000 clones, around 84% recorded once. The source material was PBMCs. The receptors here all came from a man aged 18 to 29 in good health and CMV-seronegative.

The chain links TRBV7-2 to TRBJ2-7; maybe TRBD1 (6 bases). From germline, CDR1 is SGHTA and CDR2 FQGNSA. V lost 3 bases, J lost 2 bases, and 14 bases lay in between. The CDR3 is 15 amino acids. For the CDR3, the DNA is TGTGCCAGCAGCTTGGCAAGCCAGGGGACCTACGAGCAGTACTTC. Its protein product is CASSLASQGTYEQYF. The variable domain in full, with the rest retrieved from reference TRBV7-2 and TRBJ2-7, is GAGVSQSPSNKVTEKGKDVELRCDPISGHTALYWYRQSLGQGLEFLIYFQGNSAPDKSGLPSDRFSAERTGGSVSTLTIQRTQQEDSAVYLCASSLASQGTYEQYFGPGTRLTVT.

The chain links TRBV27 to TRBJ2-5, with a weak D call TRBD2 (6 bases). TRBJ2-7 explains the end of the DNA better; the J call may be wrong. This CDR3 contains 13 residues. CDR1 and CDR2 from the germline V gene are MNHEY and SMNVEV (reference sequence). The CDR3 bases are TGTGCCAGCAGCCGGGGACTTTACTACGAGCAGTACTTC. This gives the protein CASSRGLYYEQYF.

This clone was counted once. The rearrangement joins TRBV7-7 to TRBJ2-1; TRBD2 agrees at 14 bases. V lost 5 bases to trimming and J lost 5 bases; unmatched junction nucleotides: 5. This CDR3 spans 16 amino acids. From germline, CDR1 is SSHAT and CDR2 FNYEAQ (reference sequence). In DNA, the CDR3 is TGTGCCAGCAGCCTGGGACTAGCGGGAGCCAACAATGAGCAGTTCTTC. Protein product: CASSLGLAGANNEQFF.

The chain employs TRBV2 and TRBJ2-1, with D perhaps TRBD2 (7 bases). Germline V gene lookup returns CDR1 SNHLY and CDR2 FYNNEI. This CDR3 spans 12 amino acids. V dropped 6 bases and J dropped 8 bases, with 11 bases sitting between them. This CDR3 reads CASRWEGDEQFF. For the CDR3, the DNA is TGTGCCAGCAGATGGGAGGGGGATGAGCAGTTCTTC.

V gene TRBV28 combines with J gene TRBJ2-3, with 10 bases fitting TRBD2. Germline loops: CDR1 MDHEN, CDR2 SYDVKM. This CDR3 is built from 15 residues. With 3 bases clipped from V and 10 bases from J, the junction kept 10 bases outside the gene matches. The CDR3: CASSFLAGENGSQYF. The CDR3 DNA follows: TGTGCCAGCAGTTTCCTAGCGGGGGAAAATGGGTCGCAGTATTTT.

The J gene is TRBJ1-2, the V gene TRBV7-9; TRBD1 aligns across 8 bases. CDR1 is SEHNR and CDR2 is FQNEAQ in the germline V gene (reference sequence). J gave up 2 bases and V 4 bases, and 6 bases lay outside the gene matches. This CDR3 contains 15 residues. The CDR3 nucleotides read TGTGCCAGCAGCTCCTTGGACAGGGCAAACTATGGCTACACCTTC. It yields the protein CASSSLDRANYGYTF.

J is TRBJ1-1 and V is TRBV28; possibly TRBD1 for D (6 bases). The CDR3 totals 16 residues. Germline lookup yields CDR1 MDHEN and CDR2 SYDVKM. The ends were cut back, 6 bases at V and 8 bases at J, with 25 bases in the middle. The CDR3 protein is CASSSGTFAAGPEAFF. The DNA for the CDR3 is TGTGCCAGCAGCTCCGGGACATTCGCGGCTGGGCCCGAAGCTTTCTTT.

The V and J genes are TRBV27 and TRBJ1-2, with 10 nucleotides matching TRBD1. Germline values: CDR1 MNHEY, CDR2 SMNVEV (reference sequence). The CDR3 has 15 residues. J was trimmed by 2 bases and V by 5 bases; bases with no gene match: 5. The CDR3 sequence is CASSPQDRGNYGYTF. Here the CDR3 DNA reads TGTGCCAGCAGTCCCCAGGACAGGGGGAACTATGGCTACACCTTC.

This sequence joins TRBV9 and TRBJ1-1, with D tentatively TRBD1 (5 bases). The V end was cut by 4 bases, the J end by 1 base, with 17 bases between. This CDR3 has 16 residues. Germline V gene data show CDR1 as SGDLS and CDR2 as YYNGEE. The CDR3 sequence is CASSPPRGRENTEAFF. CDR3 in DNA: TGTGCCAGCAGCCCCCCCCGGGGGAGGGAGAACACTGAAGCTTTCTTT.

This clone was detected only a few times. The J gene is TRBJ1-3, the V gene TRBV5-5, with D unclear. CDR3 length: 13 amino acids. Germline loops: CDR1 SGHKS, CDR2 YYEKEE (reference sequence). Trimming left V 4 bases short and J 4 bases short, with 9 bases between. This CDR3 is CASSRGLGNTIYF. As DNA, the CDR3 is TGTGCCAGCAGCAGAGGGCTGGGAAACACCATATATTTT.